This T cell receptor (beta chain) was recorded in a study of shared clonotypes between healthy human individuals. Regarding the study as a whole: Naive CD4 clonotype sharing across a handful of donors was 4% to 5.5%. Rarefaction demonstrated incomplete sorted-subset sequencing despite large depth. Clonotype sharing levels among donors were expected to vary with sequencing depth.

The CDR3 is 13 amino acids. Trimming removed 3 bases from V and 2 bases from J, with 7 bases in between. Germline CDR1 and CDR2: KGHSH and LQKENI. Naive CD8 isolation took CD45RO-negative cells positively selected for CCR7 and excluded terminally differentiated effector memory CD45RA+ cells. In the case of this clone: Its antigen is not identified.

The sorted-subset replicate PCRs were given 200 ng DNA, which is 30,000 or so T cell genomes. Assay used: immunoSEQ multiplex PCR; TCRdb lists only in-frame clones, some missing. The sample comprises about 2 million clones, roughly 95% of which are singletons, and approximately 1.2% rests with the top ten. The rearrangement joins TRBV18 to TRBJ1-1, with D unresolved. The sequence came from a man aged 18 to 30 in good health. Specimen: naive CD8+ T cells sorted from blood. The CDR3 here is CASSPVTNTEAFF. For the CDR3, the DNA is TGTGCCAGCTCACCCGTCACAAACACTGAAGCTTTCTTT.